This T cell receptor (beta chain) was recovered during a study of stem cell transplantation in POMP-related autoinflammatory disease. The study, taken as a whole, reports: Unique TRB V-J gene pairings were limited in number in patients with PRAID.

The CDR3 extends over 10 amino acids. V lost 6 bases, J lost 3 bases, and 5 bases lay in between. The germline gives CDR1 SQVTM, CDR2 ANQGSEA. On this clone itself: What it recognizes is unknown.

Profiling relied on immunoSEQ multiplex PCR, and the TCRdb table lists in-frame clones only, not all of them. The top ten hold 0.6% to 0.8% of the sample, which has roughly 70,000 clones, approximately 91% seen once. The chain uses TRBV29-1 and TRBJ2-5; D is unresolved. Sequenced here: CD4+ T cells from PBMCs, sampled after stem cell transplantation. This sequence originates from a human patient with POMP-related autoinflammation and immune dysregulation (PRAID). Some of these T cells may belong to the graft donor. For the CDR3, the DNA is TGCAGCGTATGGAAAGAGACCCAGTACTTC. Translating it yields CSVWKETQYF.